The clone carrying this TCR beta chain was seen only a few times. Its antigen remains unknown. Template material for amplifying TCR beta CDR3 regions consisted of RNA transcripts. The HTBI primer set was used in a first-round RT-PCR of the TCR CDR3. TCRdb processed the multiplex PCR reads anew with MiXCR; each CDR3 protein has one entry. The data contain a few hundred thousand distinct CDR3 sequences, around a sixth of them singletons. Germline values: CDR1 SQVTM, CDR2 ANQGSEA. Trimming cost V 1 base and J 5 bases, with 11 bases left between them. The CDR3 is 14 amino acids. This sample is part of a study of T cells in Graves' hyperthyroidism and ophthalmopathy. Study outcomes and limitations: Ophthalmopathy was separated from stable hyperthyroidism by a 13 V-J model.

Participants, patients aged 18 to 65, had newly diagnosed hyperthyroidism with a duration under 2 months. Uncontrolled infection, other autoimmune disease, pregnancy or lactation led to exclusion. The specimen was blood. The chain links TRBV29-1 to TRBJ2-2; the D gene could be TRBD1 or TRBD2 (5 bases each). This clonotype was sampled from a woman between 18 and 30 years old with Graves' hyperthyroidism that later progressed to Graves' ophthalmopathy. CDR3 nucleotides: TGCAGCGTTGAAGGGGCAGGGAGAACCGGGGAGCTGTTTTTT. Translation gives CSVEGAGRTGELFF.